Listed below are T cell receptor beta chains from one sample, sequenced in a study of control samples from healthy donors and cancer patients. Generated by immunoSEQ multiplex PCR, the TCRdb table keeps only in-frame clones and is missing some. The sample records fewer than 110,000 clones, about 89% being singletons. Input material: blood. These receptors came from a man aged 30 to 45 in good health. Each CDR3 is given with its conserved first and last residue. Each record gives: clone size, D gene, J gene, V gene, CDR3 DNA, CDR3 protein. The D gene is left open where the match is weak. Some rows mark clone size as missing; the rest say once, few, many or name a class of expanded clone.

>.|.|TRBJ2-3|TRBV3-1/TRBV3-2
TGTGCCAGCAGGCAGGGTAGCACAGATACGCAGTATTTT
CASRQGSTDTQYF
>few|.|TRBJ2-5|TRBV21-1
TGTGCCAGCAGAAGGACAGAGGGGGGAGAGACCCAGTACTTC
CASRRTEGGETQYF
>.|TRBD1|TRBJ1-2|TRBV5-8
TGTGCCAGCAGCTTTGAACAGGGGGCCCAAAGATGGTTTAGCGGCTACACCTTC
CASSFEQGAQRWFSGYTF
>.|.|TRBJ2-3|TRBV6-6
TGTGCCAGCAGCCTCACAGATACGCAGTATTTT
CASSLTDTQYF
>.|.|TRBJ1-4|TRBV7-9
TGTGCCAGCACCCTCGTTCGGAGCGAAAAACTGTTTTTT
CASTLVRSEKLFF
>.|.|TRBJ2-7|TRBV5-1
TGCGCCAGCAGCTCGGACACCTACGAGCAGTACTTC
CASSSDTYEQYF
>.|TRBD1|TRBJ1-1|TRBV5-4
TGTGCCAGCAGCTTGACACAGGGGAGCAGTGAAGCTTTCTTT
CASSLTQGSSEAFF
>.|.|TRBJ1-1|TRBV15
TGTGCCACCAGCAGAGATCTGGGAGGGACTGAAGCTTTCTTT
CATSRDLGGTEAFF
>few|TRBD2|TRBJ2-1|TRBV7-2
TGTGCCAGCAGCTTAGTCTCTAGCGGGCAAACGAATGAGCAGTTCTTC
CASSLVSSGQTNEQFF
>.|.|TRBJ2-4|TRBV14
TGTGCCAGCAGCCAAGTGTTGGGGAACATTCAGTACTTC
CASSQVLGNIQYF
>.|.|TRBJ1-6|TRBV28
TGTGCCAGCACCCAAGACCGCCGTGGTAATTCACCCCTCCACTTT
CASTQDRRGNSPLHF
>.|.|TRBJ1-1|TRBV7-8
TGTGCCAGCAGCTTAACAGGGCTCACTGAAGCTTTCTTT
CASSLTGLTEAFF
>.|TRBD1|TRBJ2-3|TRBV5-4
TGTGCCAGCAGCTCCCTGAAAGGACAGGGTGGATTTACGCAGTATTTT
CASSSLKGQGGFTQYF
>.|.|TRBJ2-5|TRBV21-1
TGTGCCAGCAGCAAAGGCGAGGGGACCGTTCAAGAGACCCAGTACTTC
CASSKGEGTVQETQYF
>.|.|TRBJ1-5|TRBV2
TGTGCCAGCAGTGAAGCCTATAGCAATCAGCCCCAGCATTTT
CASSEAYSNQPQHF
>.|.|TRBJ1-2|TRBV7-2
TGTGCCAGCAGCTTAACCCAAACAGGGAACTATGGCTACACCTTC
CASSLTQTGNYGYTF
>once|.|TRBJ2-1|TRBV3-1/TRBV3-2
TGTGCCAGCAGCCCCACGAGGGCCACGAATGAGCAGTTCTTC
CASSPTRATNEQFF
>.|TRBD1|TRBJ2-4|TRBV23-1
TGCGCCAGCAGTCGGACCAGGGGGCTCTACATTCAGTACTTC
CASSRTRGLYIQYF
>.|TRBD1|TRBJ2-5|TRBV7-2
TGTGCCAGCAGACCTGGACAGGGTATCGAGACCCAGTACTTC
CASRPGQGIETQYF
>.|TRBD2|TRBJ2-4|TRBV4-2
TGTGCCAGCAGCCAAGAAGGTGGCGGGAGGGCCTTAGCCAAAAACATTCAGTACTTC
CASSQEGGGRALAKNIQYF
>.|.|TRBJ1-2|TRBV2
TGTGCCAGCAGGAGAGGGTCTTGGGGGGTCTATGGCTACACCTTC
CASRRGSWGVYGYTF
>.|TRBD2|TRBJ2-1|TRBV15
TGTGCCACCAGCAGAGATCGCGGGGGGGCCAGTGAGCAGTTCTTC
CATSRDRGGASEQFF
>.|.|TRBJ2-2|TRBV6-5
TGTGCCAGCGGGGCTTACACCGGGGAGCTGTTTTTT
CASGAYTGELFF
>.|.|TRBJ2-7|TRBV11-2
TGTGCCAGCAGACACGTAACGGGACCGGTCGCCGAGCAGTACTTC
CASRHVTGPVAEQYF
>.|.|TRBJ1-5|TRBV2
TGTGCCAGCAGTGCCGACAATAGCAATCAGCCCCAGCATTTT
CASSADNSNQPQHF
>.|TRBD1|TRBJ2-6|TRBV5-1
TGCGCCAGCAGCCCATCCGGGACAGGGGAAACTGGGGCCAACGTCCTGACTTTC
CASSPSGTGETGANVLTF
>.|.|TRBJ2-3|TRBV27
TGTGCCAGCAGTCCTTACACCCGCACAGATACGCAGTATTTT
CASSPYTRTDTQYF